The clone carrying this T cell receptor beta chain was detected once. The antigen remains undetermined. TCRdb's copy holds only in-frame clones and misses some; the assay was immunoSEQ multiplex PCR. The table includes roughly 21,000 clones, around 82% detected once. These data belong to a study of T cell responses to AZD1222 COVID-19 vaccine. Findings of the study overall: Spike-specific TCR depth and breadth grew after two AZD1222 doses.

Germline V gene lookup returns CDR1 LNHNV and CDR2 YYDKDF (reference sequence). Trimming at V came to 1 base and at J to 5 bases, leaving 5 bases not matched to a gene. This CDR3 has 15 residues. This TCR derives from an adult in good health. Source: peripheral blood, taken on day 0 of AZD1222 vaccination. The J gene is TRBJ2-1, the V gene TRBV15; 7 nucleotides agree with TRBD2. CDR3 in amino acids: CATSRVGRLDNEQFF. CDR3 DNA sequence: TGTGCCACCAGCAGAGTCGGGAGGCTCGACAATGAGCAGTTCTTC.